A selection of T cell receptor beta chains follows, all from one sample in a study of shared clonotypes between healthy human individuals. Produced via immunoSEQ multiplex PCR; TCRdb's table is partial and in-frame only. This table has about 580,000 clones, nearly 98% appearing once. The material sequenced was naive CD8+ T cells sorted from blood. Every receptor here comes from a man aged 25 to 40 in good health. CDR3s include the opening cysteine and the closing phenylalanine or tryptophan. Fields, in order: D gene, clone size, V gene, J gene, CDR3 DNA, CDR3 protein. D genes are given only for firm matches. Clone size is given for some rows only: seen once, a few or many times, or a class if the clone is expanded.

>-|-|TRBV16|TRBJ2-7
TGTGCCAGCAGCCTAGGCCACAGTCCCTACGAGCAGTACTTC
CASSLGHSPYEQYF
>TRBD2|-|TRBV6-1|TRBJ2-7
TGTGCCAGCAGCGGACTAGTCTACGAGCAGTACTTC
CASSGLVYEQYF
>-|once|TRBV27|TRBJ1-1
TGTGCCAGCAGTTTCTCTACCTACACTGAAGCTTTCTTT
CASSFSTYTEAFF
>-|-|TRBV5-6|TRBJ2-7
TGTGCCAGCAGCTTGATAGAGGGTGTCGGGCTCGTGCAGTACTTC
CASSLIEGVGLVQYF
>-|-|TRBV14|TRBJ2-5
TGTGCCAGCAGCCGGGTGGAGGTGGCTACAGAGACCCAGTACTTC
CASSRVEVATETQYF
>-|-|TRBV10-3|TRBJ2-1
TGTGCCATCAGTGAGTCGGGCCCTATCAATGAGCAGTTCTTC
CAISESGPINEQFF
>-|-|TRBV5-8|TRBJ1-2
TGTGCCAGCAGCTCCCAAGCTAACTATGGCTACACCTTC
CASSSQANYGYTF
>TRBD2|-|TRBV27|TRBJ2-3
TGTGCCAGCAGTCCCAGACTAGCGGGAGTGAGGACAGATACGCAGTATTTT
CASSPRLAGVRTDTQYF
>TRBD1|-|TRBV10-3|TRBJ2-7
TGTGCCATCAGTGTCGACAGGGTAACGGGCGAGCAGTACTTC
CAISVDRVTGEQYF
>-|-|TRBV4-1|TRBJ2-5
TGCGCCAGCAGCCTCAGGGTTCAAGAGACCCAGTACTTC
CASSLRVQETQYF
>TRBD1|-|TRBV18|TRBJ2-1
TGTGCCAGCTCACCACTTGGACAGGGGGTCGCCTACAATGAGCAGTTCTTC
CASSPLGQGVAYNEQFF
>-|-|TRBV14|TRBJ2-7
TGTGCCAGCAGCCAAGTACAAGCGCCGTCCTACGAGCAGTACTTC
CASSQVQAPSYEQYF
>-|-|TRBV28|TRBJ2-7
TGTGCCAGCAGCCACAGGGAATGGGCGTACGAGCAGTACTTC
CASSHREWAYEQYF
>TRBD1|-|TRBV7-9|TRBJ1-3
TGTGCCAGCAGCGACGGGACAGGGGGAAACACCATATATTTT
CASSDGTGGNTIYF
>TRBD2|-|TRBV28|TRBJ2-2
TGTGCCAGCAGTTTAGGGGCTAGCGGGAGGTCCGGGGAGCTGTTTTTT
CASSLGASGRSGELFF
>-|-|TRBV6-6|TRBJ2-2
TGTGCCAGCAGTTACACTGCCGGCACCGGGGAGCTGTTTTTT
CASSYTAGTGELFF
>TRBD2|-|TRBV7-2|TRBJ2-1
TGTGCCAGCAGCTTGTCGGGGGGGAATTTTGAGCAGTTCTTC
CASSLSGGNFEQFF
>-|once|TRBV7-9|TRBJ2-5
TGTGCCAGCAGCCCACGAAGACCTCAAGGACTAGAGACCCAGTACTTC
CASSPRRPQGLETQYF
>-|once|TRBV19|TRBJ1-1
TGTGCCAGTGGGTACACTGAAGCTTTCTTT
CASGYTEAFF
>TRBD2|-|TRBV11-2|TRBJ2-1
TGTGCCAGCAGCTTAGGAGGCGGGAGGAGGTATGAGCAGTTCTTC
CASSLGGGRRYEQFF
>-|once|TRBV5-1|TRBJ1-5
TGCGCCAGCAGCGCCGGGGATAGCAATCAGCCCCAGCATTTT
CASSAGDSNQPQHF
>-|-|TRBV27|TRBJ2-7
TGTGCCAGCAGTTCACTGAACGGGCTCATCCACTTC
CASSSLNGLIHF
>TRBD2|once|TRBV5-6|TRBJ2-5
TGTGCCAGCAGCTTGGTTGCTGGGCGGGAGGGAGAGACCCAGTACTTC
CASSLVAGREGETQYF
>TRBD1|once|TRBV5-5|TRBJ2-3
TGTGCCAGCAGCTTAGGGACAGGGGGCACAGATACGCAGTATTTT
CASSLGTGGTDTQYF
>TRBD2|-|TRBV9|TRBJ2-1
TGTGCCAGCAGCGACCGGGAGGGACAGTTCTTC
CASSDREGQFF
>TRBD1|-|TRBV7-9|TRBJ2-4
TGTGCCAGCAGTTCGGACAGGGAAAACATTCAGTACTTC
CASSSDRENIQYF
>-|-|TRBV9|TRBJ1-4
TGTGCCAGCAGCCACGGTTGGGAAGATAATGAAAAACTGTTTTTT
CASSHGWEDNEKLFF
>-|-|TRBV7-9|TRBJ2-5
TGTGCCAGCAGCCCCGAAGGGCAAGAGACCCAGTACTTC
CASSPEGQETQYF
>-|once|TRBV6-6|TRBJ1-1
TGTGCCAGCAGGCCCCTCGGGAGGGACACTGAAGCTTTCTTT
CASRPLGRDTEAFF
>-|-|TRBV9|TRBJ1-1
TGTGCCAGCAGCCCCCGAGGGGGGGAAAACACTGAAGCTTTCTTT
CASSPRGGENTEAFF
>TRBD1|-|TRBV9|TRBJ1-1
TGTGCCAGCAGCGGAAGACAGGGGGCGAACACTGAAGCTTTCTTT
CASSGRQGANTEAFF
>TRBD1|-|TRBV29-1|TRBJ2-7
TGCAGCGTCGGGACAGGGTACGAGCAGTACTTC
CSVGTGYEQYF
>TRBD1|-|TRBV11-2|TRBJ2-5
TGTGCCAGCAGCCGAGGACAGGGTTTCGGAGAGACCCAGTACTTC
CASSRGQGFGETQYF
>-|-|TRBV4-2|TRBJ1-1
TGTGCCAGCAGCCAAGTTCAGGGCCCCGGGGACACTGAAGCTTTCTTT
CASSQVQGPGDTEAFF
>TRBD1|-|TRBV28|TRBJ1-5
TGTGCCAGCAGCTCAGGGGGCTATGGCAATCAGCCCCAGCATTTT
CASSSGGYGNQPQHF
>TRBD2|-|TRBV28|TRBJ2-1
TGTGCCAGCAGTTTTCGATCTAGCGGTGTTGAGCAGTTCTTC
CASSFRSSGVEQFF
>-|once|TRBV27|TRBJ2-7
TGTGCCAGCAGTTTATCCCCGTCCTACGAGCAGTACTTC
CASSLSPSYEQYF
>-|once|TRBV11-2|TRBJ2-3
TGTGCCAGCAGCTTAATACGAGGAGATACGCAGTATTTT
CASSLIRGDTQYF
>TRBD2|-|TRBV10-3|TRBJ2-5
TGTGCCATCAGTGAGATGGGTCTAGCGGGAGTGGTAGAGACCCAGTACTTC
CAISEMGLAGVVETQYF
>-|-|TRBV9|TRBJ2-5
TGTGCCAGCGGACCCGGGACCTTGCAAGAGACCCAGTACTTC
CASGPGTLQETQYF
>TRBD2|-|TRBV4-1|TRBJ2-7
TGCGCCAGCAGCCAAGAAATGGCGGGAGCGGTAGATTACGAGCAGTACTTC
CASSQEMAGAVDYEQYF
>-|-|TRBV29-1|TRBJ2-7
TGCAGCGTTGCGTCTAGCACATCTCCTGGCGAGCAGTACTTC
CSVASSTSPGEQYF
>-|-|TRBV15|TRBJ2-7
TGTGCCACCAGCAGAGATCTGGAGGCGTTGGGGATTTACGAGCAGTACTTC
CATSRDLEALGIYEQYF
>-|-|TRBV7-2|TRBJ2-7
TGTGCCAGCAGCGCCCTTTTGCAGTACGAGCAGTACTTC
CASSALLQYEQYF
>-|-|TRBV7-9|TRBJ2-5
TGTGCCAGCAGCACCTCAGTAGAGACCCAGTACTTC
CASSTSVETQYF
>-|-|TRBV5-1|TRBJ2-7
TGCGCCAGCAGCTTGGGTCCGGGGGAATACCACTACGAGCAGTACTTC
CASSLGPGEYHYEQYF
>TRBD1|-|TRBV18|TRBJ1-1
TGTGCCAGCTCACCGGGGGACAGGGGGTTTAGCACTGAAGCTTTCTTT
CASSPGDRGFSTEAFF
>-|-|TRBV10-2|TRBJ2-1
TGCGCCAGCAGTGAGTCAGGGGGGACAGACAATGAGCAGTTCTTC
CASSESGGTDNEQFF
>-|-|TRBV27|TRBJ2-5
TGTGCCAGCCCTTACGTGAGGAACCAAGAGACCCAGTACTTC
CASPYVRNQETQYF
>-|-|TRBV7-9|TRBJ1-2
TGTGCCAGCAGCCAAACCGTGGGAGAAGATGGCTACACCTTC
CASSQTVGEDGYTF
>-|-|TRBV4-1|TRBJ2-1
TGCGCCAGCAGCCCCACAGGACAGCAATACAATGAGCAGTTCTTC
CASSPTGQQYNEQFF